Listed below are T cell receptor beta chains from one sample, sequenced in a study of T-cell reconstitution after alpha-beta-depleted transplantation in children. MiXCR, applied by TCRdb to the PCR reads, yields one record per CDR3 protein. The repertoire has 170,000 or so distinct CDR3 sequences, about 6.4% of them found once; the top ten carry over 2.5%. Sequenced material: PBMCs from the stem cell graft donor, taken from the stem cell graft. Receptors were obtained from a human donor who donated a stem cell graft to a child with Wiskott-Aldrich syndrome. Both conserved end residues are trimmed from each CDR3. A D gene is named only where the DNA matches it firmly.

len | d_gene | j_gene | v_gene | CDR3aa
13 | NA | TRBJ2-1 | TRBV6-2/TRBV6-3 | ASSQRGSTYNEQF
15 | TRBD2 | TRBJ2-3 | TRBV20-1 | SARDDLVGGAWNTQY
10 | NA | TRBJ2-1 | TRBV20-1 | SVPPGNDEQF
16 | NA | TRBJ1-2 | TRBV15 | ATSRGGAGLQINYGYT
14 | TRBD2 | TRBJ2-3 | TRBV3-1 | ASSQALAGGTDTQY
14 | NA | TRBJ2-2 | TRBV5-1 | ASRVGRISNTGELF
13 | TRBD1 | TRBJ2-2 | TRBV12-3/TRBV12-4 | ASSPRQGDTGELF
15 | TRBD1 | TRBJ1-1 | TRBV12-3/TRBV12-4 | ASSFLGTGGRDTEAF
13 | NA | TRBJ2-7 | TRBV5-1 | ASSPRAGAAYEQY
12 | TRBD1 | TRBJ1-4 | TRBV6-1 | ASSPTGRNEKLF
15 | NA | TRBJ1-6 | TRBV5-1 | ASSLGAVGAYNSPLH
13 | TRBD2 | TRBJ2-3 | TRBV4-2 | ASSHERGYTDTQY
11 | NA | TRBJ2-2 | TRBV12-3/TRBV12-4 | ASSPTPPGELF
12 | TRBD1 | TRBJ2-5 | TRBV7-2 | ASSRGTGRETQY
12 | TRBD1 | TRBJ1-1 | TRBV30 | AWSADRQNTEAF
14 | NA | TRBJ1-4 | TRBV12-3/TRBV12-4 | ASSPVFGLKGEKLF
12 | NA | TRBJ2-7 | TRBV3-1 | ASSQGDRFYEQY
16 | TRBD1 | TRBJ2-6 | TRBV10-3 | AIRHPTGGPTGANVLT
10 | NA | TRBJ1-2 | TRBV6-5 | ASKQGIGGYT
9 | NA | TRBJ1-5 | TRBV20-1 | SASQNQPQH
14 | TRBD1 | TRBJ2-7 | TRBV12-3/TRBV12-4 | ASRPHITGTGNEQY
14 | TRBD1 | TRBJ2-3 | TRBV12-3/TRBV12-4 | ASSFPSGQGTDTQY
11 | NA | TRBJ2-5 | TRBV29-1 | SVAAGFQETQY
12 | NA | TRBJ1-1 | TRBV11-2 | ASSLEGGRTEAF